Described below is a single T cell receptor beta chain sequence and its context. The antigen remains unidentified. PCR was performed using 60 Vbeta and 13 Jbeta primers. The table came from immunoSEQ multiplex PCR; TCRdb's copy has only in-frame clones and leaves some out. The sample carries about 120,000 clones, about 70% recorded once. This sample was included in a study of cytomegalovirus exposure and HLA in healthy donors. Whole-study context: A previous analysis identified around 120 million unique TCR beta sequences derived from some 170 million T cells.

Study-wide results and caveats: By HLA locus, TCR association rates varied in a later analysis, with DRB1 showing the most and HLA-C the fewest. Associated with HLA alleles at 0.05 false discovery rate in a later analysis were some 16,000 TCR beta sequences. A later analysis linked a missense variant in DCLRE1C to the trimming of TCR beta V and J genes.

This sequence was found in a human donor in good health. The sequencing input was PBMCs.

The CDR3 DNA reads as TGTGCCAGCAGCTTGGGGAGACGATCATTTCAAGGCTACACCTTC. Its translation is CASSLGRRSFQGYTF. The rearrangement links TRBV5-8 to TRBJ1-2; D gene ambiguous. The germline V and J ends were trimmed by 0 bases and 8 bases, with 17 bases remaining between them. The germline gives CDR1 SGHTS, CDR2 YDEGEE. This CDR3 region has 15 residues.